The rows below give T cell receptor beta chains drawn from one sample of a study of cytomegalovirus exposure and HLA in healthy donors. Profiled with immunoSEQ multiplex PCR; TCRdb holds only in-frame clones, not every one. The sample holds approximately 150,000 clones, roughly 80% seen once. Sequenced material: PBMCs. These receptors were taken from a woman under 40 in good health and CMV-seronegative. CDR3s include the opening cysteine and the closing phenylalanine or tryptophan. Fields, in order: D gene, V gene, clone size, J gene, CDR3 length, CDR3 protein, CDR3 DNA. A D gene is named only where the DNA matches it firmly. Some rows mark clone size as missing; the rest say once, few, many or name a class of expanded clone.

TRBD2	TRBV9	-	TRBJ2-1	15	CASSVGGGRASEQFF	TGTGCCAGCAGCGTAGGCGGCGGGAGGGCCTCTGAGCAGTTCTTC
TRBD1	TRBV5-8	-	TRBJ1-4	17	CASSPDRGYPTNEKLFF	TGTGCCAGCAGCCCCGACAGGGGGTATCCAACTAATGAAAAACTGTTTTTT
-	TRBV2	-	TRBJ1-4	13	CASGGRPNEKLFF	TGTGCCAGCGGTGGGAGGCCCAATGAAAAACTGTTTTTT
-	TRBV19	-	TRBJ1-2	15	CASSIDQQGRSGYTF	TGTGCCAGTAGTATAGATCAACAGGGTCGCTCTGGCTACACCTTC
TRBD1	TRBV7-9	once	TRBJ1-2	15	CSSSLATGANYGYTF	TGTTCCAGCAGCTTAGCGACAGGGGCTAACTATGGCTACACCTTC
TRBD1	TRBV7-9	once	TRBJ1-6	14	CASSYTGADSPLHF	TGTGCCAGCAGCTACACAGGGGCGGATTCACCCCTCCACTTT
-	TRBV27	-	TRBJ1-1	13	CASSSGQNTEAFF	TGTGCCAGCAGTTCGGGACAGAACACTGAAGCTTTCTTT
-	TRBV2	-	TRBJ1-5	15	CASSEEGRGNQPQHF	TGTGCCAGCAGCGAGGAGGGTAGAGGCAATCAGCCCCAGCATTTT
-	TRBV6-6	-	TRBJ1-2	12	CASSYSGDGYTF	TGTGCCAGCAGTTACTCGGGAGATGGCTACACCTTC
-	TRBV7-9	-	TRBJ2-2	15	CASSLPGVRGGELFF	TGTGCCAGCAGCTTACCCGGGGTGAGAGGCGGGGAGCTGTTTTTT
-	TRBV10-3	once	TRBJ1-1	15	CAISEPNGENTEAFF	TGTGCCATCAGTGAGCCGAACGGGGAGAACACTGAAGCTTTCTTT
-	TRBV28	-	TRBJ1-1	17	CASSLGLSPGQNTEAFF	TGTGCCAGCAGTTTAGGGTTGTCCCCGGGACAGAACACTGAAGCTTTCTTT
-	TRBV11-2	-	TRBJ2-4	13	CASSLGSGNIQYF	TGTGCCAGCAGCTTGGGTAGCGGAAACATTCAGTACTTC
TRBD2	TRBV27	-	TRBJ2-7	15	CASSLSTSGYYEQYF	TGTGCCAGCAGTTTATCGACTAGCGGCTACTACGAGCAGTACTTC
TRBD1	TRBV2	-	TRBJ2-5	15	CASSSDRGSQETQYF	TGTGCCAGCAGTTCGGACAGGGGGTCTCAAGAGACCCAGTACTTC
TRBD1	TRBV19	-	TRBJ1-2	15	CASSIGGQGAPGYTF	TGTGCCAGTAGTATTGGGGGACAGGGGGCGCCCGGCTACACCTTC
TRBD1	TRBV30	once	TRBJ2-4	13	CAWSVDRGDIQYF	TGTGCCTGGAGTGTGGACAGGGGGGACATTCAGTACTTC